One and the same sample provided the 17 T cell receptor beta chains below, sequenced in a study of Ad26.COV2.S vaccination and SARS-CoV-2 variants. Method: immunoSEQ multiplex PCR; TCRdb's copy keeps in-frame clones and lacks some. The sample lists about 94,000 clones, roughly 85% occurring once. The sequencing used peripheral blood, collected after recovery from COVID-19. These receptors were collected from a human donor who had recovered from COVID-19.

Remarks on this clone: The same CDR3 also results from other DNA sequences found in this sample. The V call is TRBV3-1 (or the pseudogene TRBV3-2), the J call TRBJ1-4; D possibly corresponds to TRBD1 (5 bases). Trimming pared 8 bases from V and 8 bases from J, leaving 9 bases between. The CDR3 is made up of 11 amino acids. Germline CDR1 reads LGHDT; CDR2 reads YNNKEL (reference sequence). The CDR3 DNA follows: TGTGCCAGCCGCCGGGGGGAAAAACTGTTTTTT. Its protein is CASRRGEKLFF.

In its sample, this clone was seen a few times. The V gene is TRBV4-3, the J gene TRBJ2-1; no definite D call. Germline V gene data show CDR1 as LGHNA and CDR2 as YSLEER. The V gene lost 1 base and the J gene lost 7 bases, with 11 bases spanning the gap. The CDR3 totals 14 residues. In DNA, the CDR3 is TGCGCCAGCAGCCAAGGAAGGTTCGGGAATGAGCAGTTCTTC. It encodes CASSQGRFGNEQFF.

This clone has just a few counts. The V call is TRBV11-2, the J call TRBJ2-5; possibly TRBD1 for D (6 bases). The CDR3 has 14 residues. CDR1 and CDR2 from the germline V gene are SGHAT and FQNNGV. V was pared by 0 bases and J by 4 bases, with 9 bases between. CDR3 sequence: CASSLDYRVETQYF. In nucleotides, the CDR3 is TGTGCCAGCAGCTTAGACTACAGGGTAGAGACCCAGTACTTC. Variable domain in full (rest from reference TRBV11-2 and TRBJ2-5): EAGVAQSPRYKIIEKRQSVAFWCNPISGHATLYWYQQILGQGPKLLIQFQNNGVVDDSQLPKDRFSAERLKGVDSTLKIQPAKLEDSAVYLCASSLDYRVETQYFGPGTRLLVL.

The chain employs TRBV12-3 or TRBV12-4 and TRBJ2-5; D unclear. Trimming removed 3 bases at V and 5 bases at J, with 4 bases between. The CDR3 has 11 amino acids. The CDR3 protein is CASSLGETQYF. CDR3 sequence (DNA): TGTGCCAGCAGTTTGGGGGAGACCCAGTACTTC.

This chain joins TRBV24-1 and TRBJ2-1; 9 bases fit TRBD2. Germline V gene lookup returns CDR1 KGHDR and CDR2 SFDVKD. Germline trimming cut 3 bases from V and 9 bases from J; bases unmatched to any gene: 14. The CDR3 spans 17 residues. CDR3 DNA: TGTGCCACCAGTGATAATCGGGCGGGAGGGCAGGAATGTGAGCAGTTCTTC. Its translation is CATSDNRAGGQECEQFF.

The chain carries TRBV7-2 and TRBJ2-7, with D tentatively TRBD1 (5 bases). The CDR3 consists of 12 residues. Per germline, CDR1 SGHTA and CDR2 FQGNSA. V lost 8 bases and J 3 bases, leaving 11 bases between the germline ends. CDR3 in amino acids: CASGNRRYEQYF. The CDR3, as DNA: TGTGCCAGCGGAAACAGGCGCTACGAGCAGTACTTC.

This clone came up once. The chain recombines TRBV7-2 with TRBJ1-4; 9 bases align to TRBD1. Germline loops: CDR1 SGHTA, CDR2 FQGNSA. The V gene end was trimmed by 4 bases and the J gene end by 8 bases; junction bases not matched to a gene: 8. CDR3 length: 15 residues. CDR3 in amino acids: CASSSGQGRREKLFF. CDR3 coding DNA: TGTGCCAGCAGCTCAGGACAGGGGAGGAGGGAAAAACTGTTTTTT.

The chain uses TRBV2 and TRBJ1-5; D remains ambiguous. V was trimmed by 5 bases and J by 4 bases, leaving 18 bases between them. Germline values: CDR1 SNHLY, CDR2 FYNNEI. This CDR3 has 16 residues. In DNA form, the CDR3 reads TGTGCCAGCAGTATCAGTCCGCCAGGAAGAAATCAGCCCCAGCATTTT. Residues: CASSISPPGRNQPQHF. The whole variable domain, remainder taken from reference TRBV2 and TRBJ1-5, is EPEVTQTPSHQVTQMGQEVILRCVPISNHLYFYWYRQILGQKVEFLVSFYNNEISEKSEIFDDQFSVERPDGSNFTLKIRSTKLEDSAMYFCASSISPPGRNQPQHFGDGTRLSIL.

The CDR3 loop reads CASSFLQGWRTEAFF. CDR3 sequence (DNA): TGTGCCAGCAGTTTCCTACAGGGCTGGCGGACTGAAGCTTTCTTT. This sequence joins TRBV27 and TRBJ1-1; D perhaps matches TRBD1 (6 bases). Per the germline V gene, CDR1 is MNHEY and CDR2 is SMNVEV (reference sequence). The V end was cut by 3 bases, the J end by 5 bases, with 16 bases between. The CDR3 length is 15 residues.

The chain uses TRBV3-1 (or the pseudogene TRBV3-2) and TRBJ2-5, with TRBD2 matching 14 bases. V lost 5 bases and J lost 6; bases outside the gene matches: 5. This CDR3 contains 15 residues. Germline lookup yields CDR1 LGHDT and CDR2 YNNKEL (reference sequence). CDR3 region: CASSGTSGSTKTQYF. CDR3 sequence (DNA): TGTGCCAGCAGCGGGACTAGCGGGAGTACGAAGACCCAGTACTTC.

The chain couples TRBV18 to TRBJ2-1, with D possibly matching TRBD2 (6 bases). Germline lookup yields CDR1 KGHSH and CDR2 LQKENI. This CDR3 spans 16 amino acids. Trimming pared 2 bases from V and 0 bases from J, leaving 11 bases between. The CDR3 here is CASSPDGGSSYNEQFF. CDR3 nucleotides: TGTGCCAGCTCACCAGATGGAGGGAGCTCCTACAATGAGCAGTTCTTC.

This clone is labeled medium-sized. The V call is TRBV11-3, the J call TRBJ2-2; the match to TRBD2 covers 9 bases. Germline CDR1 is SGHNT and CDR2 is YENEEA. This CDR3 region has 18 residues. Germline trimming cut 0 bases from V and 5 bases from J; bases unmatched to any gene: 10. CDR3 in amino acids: CASSLESLAGAGTGELFF. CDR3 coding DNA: TGTGCCAGCAGCTTAGAATCTTTAGCGGGAGCAGGGACCGGGGAGCTGTTTTTT.

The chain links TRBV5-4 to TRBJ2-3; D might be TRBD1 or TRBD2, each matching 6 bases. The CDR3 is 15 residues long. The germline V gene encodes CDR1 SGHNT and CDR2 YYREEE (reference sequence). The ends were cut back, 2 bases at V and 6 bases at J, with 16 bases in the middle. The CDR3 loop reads CASSFSPWGADTQYF. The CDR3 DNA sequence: TGTGCCAGCAGCTTTTCCCCCTGGGGGGCGGATACGCAGTATTTT. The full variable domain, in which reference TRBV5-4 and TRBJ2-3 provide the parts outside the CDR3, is ETGVTQSPTHLIKTRGQQVTLRCSSQSGHNTVSWYQQALGQGPQFIFQYYREEENGRGNFPPRFSGLQFPNYSSELNVNALELDDSALYLCASSFSPWGADTQYFGPGTRLTVL.

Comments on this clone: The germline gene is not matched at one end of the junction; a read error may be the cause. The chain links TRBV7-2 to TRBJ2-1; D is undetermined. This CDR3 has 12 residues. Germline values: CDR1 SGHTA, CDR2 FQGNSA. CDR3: CASSLVYNEQLF. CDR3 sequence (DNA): TGTGCCAGCAGCTTAGTGTACAATGAGCAGCTCTTC.

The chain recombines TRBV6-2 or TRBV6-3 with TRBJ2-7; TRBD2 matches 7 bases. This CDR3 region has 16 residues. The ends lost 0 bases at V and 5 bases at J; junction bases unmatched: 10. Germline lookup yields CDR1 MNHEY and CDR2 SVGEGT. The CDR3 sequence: CASSYSPSGALNEQYF. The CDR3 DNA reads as TGTGCCAGCAGTTACTCGCCTAGCGGTGCCCTGAACGAGCAGTACTTC.

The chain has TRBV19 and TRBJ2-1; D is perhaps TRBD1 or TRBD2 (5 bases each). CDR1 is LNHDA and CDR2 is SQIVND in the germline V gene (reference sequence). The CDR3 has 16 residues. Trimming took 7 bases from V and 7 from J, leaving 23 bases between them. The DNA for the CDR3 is TGTGCCAGTACCCTTTTCGGGGCTAGTTCAAATAATGAGCAGTTCTTC. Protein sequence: CASTLFGASSNNEQFF.

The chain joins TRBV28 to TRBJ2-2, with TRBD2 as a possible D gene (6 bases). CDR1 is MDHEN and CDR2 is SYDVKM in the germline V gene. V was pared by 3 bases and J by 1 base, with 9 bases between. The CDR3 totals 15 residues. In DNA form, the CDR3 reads TGTGCCAGCAGTTTCTCGCGGGAGAACACCGGGGAGCTGTTTTTT. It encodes CASSFSRENTGELFF.